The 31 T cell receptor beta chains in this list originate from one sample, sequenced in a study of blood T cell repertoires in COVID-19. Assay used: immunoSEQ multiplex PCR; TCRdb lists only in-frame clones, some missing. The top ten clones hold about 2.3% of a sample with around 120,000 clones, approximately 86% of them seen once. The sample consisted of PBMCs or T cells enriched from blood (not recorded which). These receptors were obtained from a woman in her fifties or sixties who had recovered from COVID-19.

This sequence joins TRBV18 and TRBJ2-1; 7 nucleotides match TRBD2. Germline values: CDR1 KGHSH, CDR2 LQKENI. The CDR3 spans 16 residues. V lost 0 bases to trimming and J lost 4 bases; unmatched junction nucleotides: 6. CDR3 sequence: CASSPPFTSAYNEQFF. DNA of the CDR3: TGTGCCAGCTCACCACCGTTCACTAGCGCTTACAATGAGCAGTTCTTC.

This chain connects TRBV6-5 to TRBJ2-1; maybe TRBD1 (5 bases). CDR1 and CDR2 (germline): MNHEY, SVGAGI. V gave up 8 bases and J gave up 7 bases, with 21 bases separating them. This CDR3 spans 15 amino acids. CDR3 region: CASLQMRTPRNEQFF. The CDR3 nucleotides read TGTGCCAGCCTCCAGATGCGGACACCTAGGAATGAGCAGTTCTTC.

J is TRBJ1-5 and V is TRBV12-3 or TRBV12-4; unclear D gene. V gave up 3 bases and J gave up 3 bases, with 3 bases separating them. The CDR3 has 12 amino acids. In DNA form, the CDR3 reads TGTGCCAGCAGTTTCTCCAATCAGCCCCAGCATTTT. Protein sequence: CASSFSNQPQHF.

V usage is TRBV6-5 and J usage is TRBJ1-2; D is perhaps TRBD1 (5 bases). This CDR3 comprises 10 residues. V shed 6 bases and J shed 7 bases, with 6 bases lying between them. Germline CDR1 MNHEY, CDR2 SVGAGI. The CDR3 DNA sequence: TGTGCCAGCAGGGACACTGGCTACACCTTC. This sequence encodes CASRDTGYTF.

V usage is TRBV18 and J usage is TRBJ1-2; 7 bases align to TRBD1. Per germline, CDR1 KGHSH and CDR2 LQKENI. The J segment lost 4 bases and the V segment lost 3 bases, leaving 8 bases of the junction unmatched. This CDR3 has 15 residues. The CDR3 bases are TGTGCCAGCTCACCCGAAGGACAGGCTCCCTATGGCTACACCTTC. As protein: CASSPEGQAPYGYTF. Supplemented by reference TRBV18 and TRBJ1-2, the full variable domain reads NAGVMQNPRHLVRRRGQEARLRCSPMKGHSHVYWYRQLPEEGLKFMVYLQKENIIDESGMPKERFSAEFPKEGPSILRIQQVVRGDSAAYFCASSPEGQAPYGYTFGSGTRLTVV.

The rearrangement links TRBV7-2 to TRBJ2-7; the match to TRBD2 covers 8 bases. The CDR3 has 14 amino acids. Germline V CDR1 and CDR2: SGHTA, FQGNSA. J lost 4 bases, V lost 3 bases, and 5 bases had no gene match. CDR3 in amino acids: CASSLGGGLYEQYF. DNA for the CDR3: TGTGCCAGCAGCTTGGGCGGGGGGCTTTACGAGCAGTACTTC.

Written as DNA, the CDR3 is TGTGCCAGCAGCTTAATCGGAGGCGGGAGGATTGAAAAACTGTTTTTT. It specifies CASSLIGGGRIEKLFF. The rearrangement links TRBV7-2 to TRBJ1-4; D gene uncertain. Germline values: CDR1 SGHTA, CDR2 FQGNSA. V was shortened by 2 bases and J by 7 bases, with 17 bases between the two germline ends. The CDR3 has 16 residues.

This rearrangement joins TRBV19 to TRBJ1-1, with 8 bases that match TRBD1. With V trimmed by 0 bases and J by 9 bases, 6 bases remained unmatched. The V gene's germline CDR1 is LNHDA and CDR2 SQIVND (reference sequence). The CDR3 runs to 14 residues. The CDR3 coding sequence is TGTGCCAGTAGTATAGATCCGGACAGGGACAAAGCTTTCTTT. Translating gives CASSIDPDRDKAFF. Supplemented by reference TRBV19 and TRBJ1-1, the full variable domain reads DGGITQSPKYLFRKEGQNVTLSCEQNLNHDAMYWYRQDPGQGLRLIYYSQIVNDFQKGDIAEGYSVSREKKESFPLTVTSAQKNPTAFYLCASSIDPDRDKAFFGQGTRLTVV.

The CDR3 spells CASSNGGSTDTQYF. The CDR3 DNA reads TGCGCCAGCAGTAACGGGGGTAGCACAGATACGCAGTATTTT. The rearrangement joins TRBV5-1 to TRBJ2-3, with D possibly being TRBD2 (6 bases). Deletions cut 5 bases from V and 0 bases from J, with 10 bases between. Germline CDR1 and CDR2: SGHRS and YFSETQ. This CDR3 contains 14 residues. The full variable domain, completed using reference TRBV5-1 and TRBJ2-3, is KAGVTQTPRYLIKTRGQQVTLSCSPISGHRSVSWYQQTPGQGLQFLFEYFSETQRNKGNFPGRFSGRQFSNSRSEMNVSTLELGDSALYLCASSNGGSTDTQYFGPGTRLTVL.

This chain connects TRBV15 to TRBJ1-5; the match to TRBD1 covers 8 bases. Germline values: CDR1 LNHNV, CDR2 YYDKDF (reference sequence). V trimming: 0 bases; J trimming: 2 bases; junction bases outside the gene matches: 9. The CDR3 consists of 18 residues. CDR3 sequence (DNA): TGTGCCACCAGCAGAGAAGGCCAGGGGGCAGGTGGCAATCAGCCCCAGCATTTT. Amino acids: CATSREGQGAGGNQPQHF.

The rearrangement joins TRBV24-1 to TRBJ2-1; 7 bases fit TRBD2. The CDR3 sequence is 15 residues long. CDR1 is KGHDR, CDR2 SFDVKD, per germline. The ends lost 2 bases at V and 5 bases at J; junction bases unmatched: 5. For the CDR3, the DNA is TGTGCCACCAGTGATTCTCGACTAGCTAACAATGAGCAGTTCTTC. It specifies CATSDSRLANNEQFF.

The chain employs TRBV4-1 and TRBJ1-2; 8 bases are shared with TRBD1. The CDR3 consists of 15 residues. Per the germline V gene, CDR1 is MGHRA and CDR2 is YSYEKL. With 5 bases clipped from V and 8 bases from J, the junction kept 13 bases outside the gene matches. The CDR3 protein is CASSLGQGGSQGYTF. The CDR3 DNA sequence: TGCGCCAGCAGCTTAGGACAGGGTGGGAGTCAGGGCTACACCTTC.

CDR3 sequence: CASSLASRASYEQYF. The CDR3 DNA reads TGCGCCAGCAGCTTGGCGTCCAGGGCTAGCTACGAGCAGTACTTC. The rearrangement joins TRBV5-1 to TRBJ2-7; weak D call: TRBD1 (5 bases). The CDR3 totals 15 residues. In germline, CDR1 is SGHRS, CDR2 YFSETQ. Trimming took 0 bases from V and 3 from J, leaving 13 bases between them. Variable domain in full (rest from reference TRBV5-1 and TRBJ2-7): KAGVTQTPRYLIKTRGQQVTLSCSPISGHRSVSWYQQTPGQGLQFLFEYFSETQRNKGNFPGRFSGRQFSNSRSEMNVSTLELGDSALYLCASSLASRASYEQYFGPGTRLTVT.

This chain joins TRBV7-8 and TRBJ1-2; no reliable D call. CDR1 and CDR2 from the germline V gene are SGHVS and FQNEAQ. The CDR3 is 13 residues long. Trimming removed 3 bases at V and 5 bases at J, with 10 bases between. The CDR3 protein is CASSFDTVYGYTF. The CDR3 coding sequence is TGTGCCAGCAGCTTCGACACCGTATATGGCTACACCTTC.

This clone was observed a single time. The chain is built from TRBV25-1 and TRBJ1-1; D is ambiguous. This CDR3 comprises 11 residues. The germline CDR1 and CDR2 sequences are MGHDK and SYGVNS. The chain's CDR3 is CAREMEFGAFF. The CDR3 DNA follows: TGTGCGAGAGAGATGGAGTTCGGAGCTTTCTTT.

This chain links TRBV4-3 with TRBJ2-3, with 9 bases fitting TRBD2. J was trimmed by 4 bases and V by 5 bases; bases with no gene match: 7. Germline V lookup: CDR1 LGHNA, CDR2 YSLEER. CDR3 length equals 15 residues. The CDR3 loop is CASSSRGGAPDTQYF. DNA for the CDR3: TGCGCCAGCAGCTCACGCGGGGGGGCCCCAGATACGCAGTATTTT.

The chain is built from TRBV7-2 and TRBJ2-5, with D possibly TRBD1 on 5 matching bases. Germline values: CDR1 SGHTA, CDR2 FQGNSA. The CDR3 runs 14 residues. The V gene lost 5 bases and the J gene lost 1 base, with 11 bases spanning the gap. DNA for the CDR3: TGTGCCAGCAGCGAACCAGGGATCCAAGAGACCCAGTACTTC. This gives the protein CASSEPGIQETQYF.

CDR3 nucleotides: TGTGCCAGCAGGGGACAGGGCACAGATACGCAGTATTTT. This codes for CASRGQGTDTQYF. The chain uses TRBV6-4 and TRBJ2-3; 8 bases align to TRBD1. V dropped 6 bases and J dropped 1; count of bases not matched to a gene: 0. The CDR3 extends over 13 amino acids. The germline gives CDR1 MRHNA, CDR2 SNTAGT.

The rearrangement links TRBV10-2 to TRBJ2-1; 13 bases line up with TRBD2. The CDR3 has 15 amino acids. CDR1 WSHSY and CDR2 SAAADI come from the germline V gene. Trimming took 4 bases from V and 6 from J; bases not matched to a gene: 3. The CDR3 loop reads CASSVLAGGLNEQFF. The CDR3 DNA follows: TGCGCCAGCAGTGTACTAGCGGGGGGGCTCAATGAGCAGTTCTTC.

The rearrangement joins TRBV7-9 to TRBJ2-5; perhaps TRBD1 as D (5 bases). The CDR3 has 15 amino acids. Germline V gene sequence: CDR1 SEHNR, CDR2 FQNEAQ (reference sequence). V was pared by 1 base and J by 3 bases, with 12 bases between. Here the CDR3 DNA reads TGTGCCAGCAGCTTAGGTTGGCAGGGAAAAGAGACCCAGTACTTC. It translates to CASSLGWQGKETQYF.

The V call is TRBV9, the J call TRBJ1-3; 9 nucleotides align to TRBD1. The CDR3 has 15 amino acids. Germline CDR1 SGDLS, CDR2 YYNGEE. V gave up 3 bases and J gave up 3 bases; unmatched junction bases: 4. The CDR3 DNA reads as TGTGCCAGCAGCGCCGGGACAGGGAGTGGAAACACCATATATTTT. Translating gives CASSAGTGSGNTIYF.

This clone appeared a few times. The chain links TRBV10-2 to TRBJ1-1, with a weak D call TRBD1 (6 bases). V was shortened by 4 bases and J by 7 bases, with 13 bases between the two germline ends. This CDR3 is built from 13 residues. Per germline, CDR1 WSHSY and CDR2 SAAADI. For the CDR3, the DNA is TGCGCCAGCAGTGGCAACAGGGCCATTGAAGCTTTCTTT. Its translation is CASSGNRAIEAFF.

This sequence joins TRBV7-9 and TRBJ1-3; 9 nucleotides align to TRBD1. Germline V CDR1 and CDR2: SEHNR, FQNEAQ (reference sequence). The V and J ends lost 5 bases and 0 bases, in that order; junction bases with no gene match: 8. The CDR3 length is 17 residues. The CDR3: CASSIRTGVYSGNTIYF. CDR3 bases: TGTGCCAGCAGCATTAGGACAGGGGTCTACTCTGGAAACACCATATATTTT.

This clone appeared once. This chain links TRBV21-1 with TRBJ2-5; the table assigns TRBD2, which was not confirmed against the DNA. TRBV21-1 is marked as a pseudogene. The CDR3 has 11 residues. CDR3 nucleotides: TGTGCCAGCATCCCTGGGGAGTTACAGTACTTC. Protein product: CASIPGELQYF.

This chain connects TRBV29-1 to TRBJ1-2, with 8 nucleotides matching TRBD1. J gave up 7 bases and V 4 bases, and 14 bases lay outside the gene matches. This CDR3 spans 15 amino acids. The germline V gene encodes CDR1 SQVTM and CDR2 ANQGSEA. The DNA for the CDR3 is TGCAGCGTTGGAAGTGCAGGGGGCAGTAGTAGTGGCTACACCTTC. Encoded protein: CSVGSAGGSSSGYTF.

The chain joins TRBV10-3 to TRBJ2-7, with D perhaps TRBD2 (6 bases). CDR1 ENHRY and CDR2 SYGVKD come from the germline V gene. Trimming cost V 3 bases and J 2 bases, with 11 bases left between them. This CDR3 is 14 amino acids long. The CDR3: CAISERGSPYEQYF. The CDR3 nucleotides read TGTGCCATCAGTGAACGGGGGTCTCCCTACGAGCAGTACTTC.

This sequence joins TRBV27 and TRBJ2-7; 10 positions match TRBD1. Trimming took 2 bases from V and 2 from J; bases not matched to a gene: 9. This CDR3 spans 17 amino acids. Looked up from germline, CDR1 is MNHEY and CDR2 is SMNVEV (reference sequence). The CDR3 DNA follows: TGTGCCAGCAGTTTAGGACAGGGGGGTTTAGGGGCCTACGAGCAGTACTTC. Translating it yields CASSLGQGGLGAYEQYF.

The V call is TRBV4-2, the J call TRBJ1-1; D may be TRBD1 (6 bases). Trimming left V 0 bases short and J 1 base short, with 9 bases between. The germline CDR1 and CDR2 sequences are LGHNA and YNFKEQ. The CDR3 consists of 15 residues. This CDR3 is CASSQETQGNTEAFF. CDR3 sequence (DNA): TGTGCCAGCAGCCAAGAAACACAGGGGAACACTGAAGCTTTCTTT.

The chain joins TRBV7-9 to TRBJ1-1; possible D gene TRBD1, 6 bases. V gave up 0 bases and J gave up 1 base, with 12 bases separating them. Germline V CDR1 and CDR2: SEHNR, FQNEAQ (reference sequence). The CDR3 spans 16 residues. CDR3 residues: CASSLAGGGRNTEAFF. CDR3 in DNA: TGTGCCAGCAGCTTAGCGGGAGGGGGGAGGAACACTGAAGCTTTCTTT.

The CDR3 region has the DNA TGTGCCAGCAGTGCCCAACCGGGACAGGGACAGGGTGGCTACACCTTC. The encoded protein is CASSAQPGQGQGGYTF. This rearrangement joins TRBV6-1 to TRBJ1-2; TRBD1 matches 9 bases. CDR1 MNHNS and CDR2 SASEGT come from the germline V gene. With 4 bases clipped from V and 7 bases from J, the junction kept 13 bases outside the gene matches. The CDR3 contains 16 residues.

The CDR3 DNA follows: TGTGCCAGTAGTCAACAACAGGGATTACCTGGAAACACCATATATTTT. Protein product: CASSQQQGLPGNTIYF. V is TRBV19 and J is TRBJ1-3; D is possibly TRBD1 (6 bases). Germline V lookup: CDR1 LNHDA, CDR2 SQIVND (reference sequence). V lost 5 bases to trimming and J lost 2 bases, with 16 bases between them. The CDR3 is 16 residues long. Using reference TRBV19 and TRBJ1-3 for the parts outside the CDR3, the full variable domain is DGGITQSPKYLFRKEGQNVTLSCEQNLNHDAMYWYRQDPGQGLRLIYYSQIVNDFQKGDIAEGYSVSREKKESFPLTVTSAQKNPTAFYLCASSQQQGLPGNTIYFGEGSWLTVV.